These 30 T cell receptor beta chains originate from one sample sequenced in a study of cytomegalovirus exposure and HLA in healthy donors. Assay: immunoSEQ multiplex PCR; the TCRdb copy retains only in-frame clones and omits some. Here the sample spans about 130,000 clones, roughly 95% being singletons. The sample comprised PBMCs. These receptors came from a man aged 18-30 years in good health and CMV-seronegative.

This chain uses TRBV2 with TRBJ2-3; TRBD2 matches at 10 bases. This CDR3 has 16 residues. V lost 5 bases, J lost 3 bases, and 8 bases stayed unmatched. Germline CDR1 and CDR2: SNHLY and FYNNEI. In DNA, the CDR3 is TGTGCCAGCAGTACGCCTCTAGCGGGAGTGACAGATACGCAGTATTTT. As protein: CASSTPLAGVTDTQYF.

The chain employs TRBV6-1 and TRBJ2-7; possible D gene TRBD1, 6 bases. The CDR3 sequence is 14 residues long. In germline, CDR1 is MNHNS, CDR2 SASEGT. Trimming cost V 7 bases and J 2 bases, with 15 bases left between them. The CDR3 reads CASTRAGVPYEQYF. CDR3 sequence (DNA): TGTGCCAGCACGAGGGCAGGGGTCCCCTACGAGCAGTACTTC.

This clone was detected only once. V usage is TRBV5-6 and J usage is TRBJ2-1; D ambiguous. The ends were cut back, 0 bases at V and 5 bases at J, with 18 bases in the middle. Germline assignment: CDR1 SGHDT and CDR2 YYEEEE. CDR3 size: 17 residues. The CDR3 sequence: CASSLGDPFAADNEQFF. For the CDR3, the DNA is TGTGCCAGCAGCTTGGGCGACCCTTTCGCTGCGGACAATGAGCAGTTCTTC.

The CDR3 spells CASSEGQTNTEAFF. CDR3 sequence (DNA): TGCGCCAGCAGTGAAGGACAGACGAACACTGAAGCTTTCTTT. The chain is built from TRBV10-2 and TRBJ1-1; D is possibly TRBD1 (6 bases). Trimming took 3 bases from V and 1 from J, leaving 9 bases between them. There are 14 residues in the CDR3. Germline lookup yields CDR1 WSHSY and CDR2 SAAADI.

The rearrangement joins TRBV19 to TRBJ2-2; TRBD1 matches at 7 bases. Germline-derived CDR1 and CDR2 are LNHDA and SQIVND (reference sequence). CDR3 length equals 14 residues. V shed 7 bases, J shed 1 base, and the junction held 3 bases outside the gene matches. The CDR3 bases are TGTGCCAGTACCCGGACAGGGAACACCGGGGAGCTGTTTTTT. This codes for CASTRTGNTGELFF.

Here the CDR3 reads CASSHKRGFYTGELFF. CDR3 nucleotide sequence: TGTGCCAGCAGCCACAAGAGGGGGTTTTACACCGGGGAGCTGTTTTTT. The rearrangement uses TRBV7-8 and TRBJ2-2; D may be TRBD1 (6 bases). CDR3 size: 16 residues. The V end lost 5 bases, the J end lost 3 bases, and 16 bases lay between the germline ends. Per the germline V gene, CDR1 is SGHVS and CDR2 is FQNEAQ.

The genes are TRBV4-3 and TRBJ2-1, with D possibly TRBD2 on 6 matching bases. Trimming shortened V by 0 bases and J by 7 bases, and 19 bases separated the two germline ends. In germline, CDR1 is LGHNA, CDR2 YSLEER. This CDR3 is built from 17 residues. This CDR3 reads CASSQDVWRENENEQFF. CDR3 sequence (DNA): TGCGCCAGCAGCCAAGATGTGTGGCGGGAAAACGAAAATGAGCAGTTCTTC.

This clone came up once. The chain recombines TRBV19 with TRBJ1-5, with a weak D call TRBD1 (5 bases). CDR3 length: 15 residues. V lost 6 bases, J lost 2 bases, and 14 bases lay in between. Per germline, CDR1 LNHDA and CDR2 SQIVND (reference sequence). The DNA of the CDR3 is TGTGCCAGTAGCCACGGCAGGGTTGGCAATCAGCCCCAGCATTTT. Translated: CASSHGRVGNQPQHF.

The CDR3: CASSPGWNTGELFF. The CDR3, as DNA: TGTGCCAGCAGTCCGGGGTGGAACACCGGGGAGCTGTTTTTT. This chain links TRBV27 with TRBJ2-2, with D possibly TRBD2 on 5 matching bases. This CDR3 is built from 14 residues. V lost 5 bases to trimming and J lost 1 base, with 8 bases between them. Germline CDR1 MNHEY, CDR2 SMNVEV (reference sequence).

The chain uses TRBV30 and TRBJ2-1; D unresolved. The germline CDR1 and CDR2 sequences are GTSNPN and SVGIG (reference sequence). The CDR3 contains 14 residues. V dropped 0 bases and J dropped 5 bases, with 11 bases sitting between them. DNA for the CDR3: TGTGCCTGGAGTGTGCGGTCTGCCGACAATGAGCAGTTCTTC. Its translation is CAWSVRSADNEQFF.

This chain joins TRBV4-2 and TRBJ2-6, with TRBD1 matching over 10 bases. The V and J ends lost 4 bases and 2 bases, in that order; junction bases with no gene match: 8. The CDR3 sequence is 18 residues long. In germline, CDR1 is LGHNA, CDR2 YNFKEQ. CDR3 protein: CASSPRPGTGAGANVLTF. The CDR3 DNA is TGTGCCAGCAGCCCACGTCCCGGGACAGGGGCTGGGGCCAACGTCCTGACTTTC.

The rearrangement joins TRBV9 to TRBJ1-3, with D perhaps TRBD1 (5 bases). The CDR3 has 19 residues. Germline CDR1 is SGDLS and CDR2 is YYNGEE. V was trimmed by 3 bases and J by 0 bases, leaving 22 bases between them. The CDR3 sequence: CASSDRQGGPRSSGNTIYF. The CDR3 DNA follows: TGTGCCAGCAGCGATCGGCAGGGTGGGCCGAGGAGCTCTGGAAACACCATATATTTT. The full variable domain, rest sourced from reference TRBV9 and TRBJ1-3, is DSGVTQTPKHLITATGQRVTLRCSPRSGDLSVYWYQQSLDQGLQFLIQYYNGEERAKGNILERFSAQQFPDLHSELNLSSLELGDSALYFCASSDRQGGPRSSGNTIYFGEGSWLTVV.

The chain joins TRBV9 to TRBJ2-1, with 12 positions matching TRBD2. V was pared by 3 bases and J by 5 bases, with 6 bases of the junction left unmatched. Per the germline V gene, CDR1 is SGDLS and CDR2 is YYNGEE. The CDR3 is 16 residues long. CDR3 amino acids: CASSGASGRAHNEQFF. As DNA, the CDR3 is TGTGCCAGCAGCGGGGCTAGCGGGAGGGCCCACAATGAGCAGTTCTTC. Looking up the rest from reference TRBV9 and TRBJ2-1 gives the full variable domain: DSGVTQTPKHLITATGQRVTLRCSPRSGDLSVYWYQQSLDQGLQFLIQYYNGEERAKGNILERFSAQQFPDLHSELNLSSLELGDSALYFCASSGASGRAHNEQFFGPGTRLTVL.

The chain has TRBV7-3 and TRBJ2-1; TRBD2 is a possible D gene (7 bases). The CDR3 consists of 15 residues. Germline loops: CDR1 SGHTA, CDR2 FQGTGA. Trimming left V 3 bases short and J 7 bases short, with 16 bases between. CDR3 sequence reads: CASSLGGGSQNEQFF. CDR3 coding DNA: TGTGCCAGCAGCTTGGGGGGCGGGAGCCAAAATGAGCAGTTCTTC.

This sequence joins TRBV27 and TRBJ2-3, with 7 bases matching TRBD1. There are 16 residues in the CDR3. Germline trimming cut 6 bases from V and 5 bases from J; bases unmatched to any gene: 14. CDR1 and CDR2 from the germline V gene are MNHEY and SMNVEV (reference sequence). CDR3 bases: TGTGCCAGCAGCTCCGTCTTAGGACAGGACCAAGATACGCAGTATTTT. It translates to CASSSVLGQDQDTQYF.

CDR3 sequence: CAWSSPHRSLNEKLFF. CDR3 coding DNA: TGTGCCTGGAGTTCCCCCCACAGGTCCTTGAATGAAAAACTGTTTTTT. The V call is TRBV30, the J call TRBJ1-4; D is perhaps TRBD1 (5 bases). V lost 2 bases, J lost 5 bases, and 18 bases lay in between. From germline, CDR1 is GTSNPN and CDR2 SVGIG (reference sequence). CDR3 size: 16 residues.

The V gene is TRBV6-1, the J gene TRBJ2-7, with D tentatively TRBD1 (5 bases). Germline values: CDR1 MNHNS, CDR2 SASEGT. The V and J ends lost 8 bases and 3 bases respectively, with 14 bases between them. The CDR3 runs to 13 residues. The CDR3 loop is CASWSRVSYEQYF. Here the CDR3 DNA reads TGTGCCAGCTGGAGCAGGGTAAGCTACGAGCAGTACTTC.

This rearrangement joins TRBV27 to TRBJ2-7; possibly TRBD2 for D (5 bases). The V and J ends lost 7 bases and 4 bases respectively, with 14 bases between them. This CDR3 region has 13 residues. The germline V gene has CDR1 MNHEY and CDR2 SMNVEV (reference sequence). The CDR3 protein is CASTPGVGYEQYF. CDR3 bases: TGTGCCAGCACCCCCGGGGTAGGGTACGAGCAGTACTTC.

On this clone itself: No DNA is shown, since the ends of the CDR3 on it are uncertain; the CDR3 is the one TCRdb lists. The CDR3 protein is CASSFLAQGGTDTQYF. The chain couples TRBV7-8 to TRBJ2-3; the table gives TRBD1 as D, unverified against the DNA. The CDR3 comprises 16 residues, both ends counted. Germline V gene data show CDR1 as SGHVS and CDR2 as FQNEAQ.

This sequence joins TRBV19 and TRBJ1-2, with 8 bases fitting TRBD1. V trimming: 3 bases; J trimming: 5 bases; junction bases outside the gene matches: 8. Per germline, CDR1 LNHDA and CDR2 SQIVND (reference sequence). The CDR3 totals 15 residues. For the CDR3, the DNA is TGTGCCAGTAGTATGACGGGACAGGCGAATTATGGCTACACCTTC. Translation gives CASSMTGQANYGYTF.

This chain joins TRBV19 and TRBJ2-7, with D perhaps matching TRBD1 (6 bases). Trimming cost V 8 bases and J 6 bases, with 17 bases left between them. Looked up from germline, CDR1 is LNHDA and CDR2 is SQIVND (reference sequence). The CDR3 contains 13 residues. The CDR3 nucleotides are TGTGCCAGTGGGGCCGGACAGCAGTTCGAGCAGTACTTC. Its protein product is CASGAGQQFEQYF.

The chain recombines TRBV4-2 with TRBJ2-7, with TRBD2 matching over 9 bases. Per the germline V gene, CDR1 is LGHNA and CDR2 is YNFKEQ. The CDR3 extends over 15 amino acids. V gave up 0 bases and J gave up 4 bases; unmatched junction bases: 4. The CDR3 spells CASSQDGAGGYEQYF. The CDR3 coding sequence is TGTGCCAGCAGCCAAGATGGAGCGGGAGGTTACGAGCAGTACTTC.

V and J are TRBV2 and TRBJ2-7; 7 nucleotides align to TRBD2. The CDR3 is made up of 13 amino acids. CDR1 and CDR2 (germline): SNHLY, FYNNEI. With 4 bases clipped from V and 2 bases from J, the junction kept 2 bases outside the gene matches. In nucleotides, the CDR3 is TGTGCCAGCAGTGGCGGGGGAACCTACGAGCAGTACTTC. This translates into CASSGGGTYEQYF.

The V and J genes are TRBV5-1 and TRBJ2-1; 9 bases are shared with TRBD2. Germline CDR1 is SGHRS and CDR2 is YFSETQ. With V trimmed by 7 bases and J by 6 bases, 5 bases remained unmatched. The CDR3 length is 13 residues. CDR3 bases: TGCGCCAGCCGGACTAGCGTAACCAATGAGCAGTTCTTC. As protein: CASRTSVTNEQFF.

The V call is TRBV4-3, the J call TRBJ2-1, with 14 bases fitting TRBD2. Germline assignment: CDR1 LGHNA and CDR2 YSLEER. Trimming took 0 bases from V and 7 from J; bases not matched to a gene: 14. The CDR3 runs to 20 residues. CDR3 region: CASSQDGTGGLAGAGNEQFF. The CDR3 region has the DNA TGCGCCAGCAGCCAAGATGGGACAGGGGGACTAGCGGGAGCGGGGAATGAGCAGTTCTTC.

This clone showed up just once. The chain has TRBV19 and TRBJ2-1; 11 bases fit TRBD2. With V trimmed by 7 bases and J by 7 bases, 9 bases remained unmatched. CDR3 length equals 15 residues. Germline V CDR1 and CDR2: LNHDA, SQIVND (reference sequence). This CDR3 reads CASTTLAGVSNEQFF. DNA for the CDR3: TGTGCCAGTACCACACTAGCGGGAGTCTCAAATGAGCAGTTCTTC.

The rearrangement links TRBV7-9 to TRBJ2-1; 8 bases align to TRBD2. Germline CDR1 reads SEHNR; CDR2 reads FQNEAQ (reference sequence). This CDR3 region has 16 residues. Germline trimming cut 5 bases from V and 4 bases from J; bases unmatched to any gene: 10. CDR3 DNA sequence: TGTGCCAGCAGCCCCCTCGGGACTAGACTGTACAATGAGCAGTTCTTC. This codes for CASSPLGTRLYNEQFF.

The CDR3 DNA reads TGTGCCAGCAGCCTAGAGCCCACTGGTTACAATGAGCAGTTCTTC. The encoded protein is CASSLEPTGYNEQFF. The chain is built from TRBV9 and TRBJ2-1; no firm D call. V lost 4 bases and J lost 4, with 15 bases in between. Germline CDR1 reads SGDLS; CDR2 reads YYNGEE. CDR3 length: 15 amino acids. Using reference TRBV9 and TRBJ2-1 for the parts outside the CDR3, the full variable domain is DSGVTQTPKHLITATGQRVTLRCSPRSGDLSVYWYQQSLDQGLQFLIQYYNGEERAKGNILERFSAQQFPDLHSELNLSSLELGDSALYFCASSLEPTGYNEQFFGPGTRLTVL.

The genes are TRBV6-5 and TRBJ2-7, with a tentative D call TRBD2 (6 bases). Trimming pared 7 bases from V and 6 bases from J, leaving 16 bases between. From germline, CDR1 is MNHEY and CDR2 SVGAGI. The CDR3 spans 13 residues. CDR3 protein: CASTGLPVIEQYF. CDR3 DNA: TGTGCCAGCACGGGACTGCCCGTGATCGAGCAGTACTTC.

The chain employs TRBV11-3 and TRBJ2-7; 9 bases fit TRBD1. CDR3 length: 14 amino acids. From germline, CDR1 is SGHNT and CDR2 YENEEA. V dropped 2 bases and J dropped 5; count of bases not matched to a gene: 4. In DNA form, the CDR3 reads TGTGCCAGCAGCTTAAAAACAGGGGGCGACGAGCAGTACTTC. It specifies CASSLKTGGDEQYF. The full variable domain, its missing parts supplied by reference TRBV11-3 and TRBJ2-7, is EAGVVQSPRYKIIEKKQPVAFWCNPISGHNTLYWYLQNLGQGPELLIRYENEEAVDDSQLPKDRFSAERLKGVDSTLKIQPAELGDSAVYLCASSLKTGGDEQYFGPGTRLTVT.